The source of this T cell receptor (beta chain) is a study of blood T cell repertoires in COVID-19. Enrollment of patients from Seattle took place during active infection, with longitudinal follow-up. V lost 3 bases, J lost 5 bases, and 10 bases lay in between. The CDR3 extends over 14 amino acids. Germline CDR1 KGHSH, CDR2 LQKENI. In the authors' methods: Reference gene primer amplification gave nucleated cell count estimates. The protocol was immunoSEQ multiplex PCR, while the TCRdb copy is restricted to in-frame clones and leaves out a portion. The V and J calls and clone size come from that table; D and trimming were worked out from the DNA. The data hold tens of thousands of clones, with over 75% observed a single time.

The sample consisted of peripheral blood. The sequence came from an older woman with COVID-19, enrolled during active disease. The chain uses TRBV18 and TRBJ1-4; a possible D gene is TRBD1 (5 bases). The CDR3 sequence: CASSPGSGNEKLFF. As DNA, the CDR3 is TGTGCCAGCTCACCTGGTTCAGGGAATGAAAAACTGTTTTTT.